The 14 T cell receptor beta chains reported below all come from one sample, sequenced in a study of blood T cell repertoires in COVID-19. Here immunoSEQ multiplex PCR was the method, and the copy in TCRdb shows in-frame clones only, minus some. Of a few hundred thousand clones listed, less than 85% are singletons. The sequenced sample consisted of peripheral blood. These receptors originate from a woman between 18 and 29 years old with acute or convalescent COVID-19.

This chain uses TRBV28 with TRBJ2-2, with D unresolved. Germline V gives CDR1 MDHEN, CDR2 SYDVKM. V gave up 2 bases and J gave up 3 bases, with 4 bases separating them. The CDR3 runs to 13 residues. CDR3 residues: CASSLQYTGELFF. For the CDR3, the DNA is TGTGCCAGCAGTTTACAGTACACCGGGGAGCTGTTTTTT.

CDR3 sequence reads: CASRGQGAYEQYF. The CDR3 DNA is TGTGCCAGCAGGGGACAGGGGGCTTACGAGCAGTACTTC. The chain carries TRBV27 and TRBJ2-7, with 12 bases that match TRBD1. Trimming cost V 6 bases and J 4 bases; bases outside gene matches: 1. Germline V CDR1 and CDR2: MNHEY, SMNVEV (reference sequence). This CDR3 is 13 amino acids long.

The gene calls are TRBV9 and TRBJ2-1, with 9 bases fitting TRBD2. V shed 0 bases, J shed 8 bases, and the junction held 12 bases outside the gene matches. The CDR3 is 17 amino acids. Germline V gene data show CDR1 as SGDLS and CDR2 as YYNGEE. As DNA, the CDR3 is TGTGCCAGCAGCGTAGGGTATTCTAGCGGGATACTTGATGAGCAGTTCTTC. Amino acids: CASSVGYSSGILDEQFF.

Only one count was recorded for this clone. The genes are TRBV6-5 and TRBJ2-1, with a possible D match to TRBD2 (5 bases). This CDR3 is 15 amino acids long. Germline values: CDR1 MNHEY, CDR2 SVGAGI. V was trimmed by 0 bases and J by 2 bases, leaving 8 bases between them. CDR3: CASSYSRLTYNEQFF. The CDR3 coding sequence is TGTGCCAGCAGTTACTCCAGACTAACCTACAATGAGCAGTTCTTC.

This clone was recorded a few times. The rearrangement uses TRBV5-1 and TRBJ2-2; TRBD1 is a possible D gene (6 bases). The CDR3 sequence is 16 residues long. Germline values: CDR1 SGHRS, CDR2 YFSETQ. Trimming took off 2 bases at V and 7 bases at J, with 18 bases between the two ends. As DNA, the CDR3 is TGCGCCAGCAGCTTTCGGGACGGACAGAGGGTCGGGGAGCTGTTTTTT. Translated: CASSFRDGQRVGELFF. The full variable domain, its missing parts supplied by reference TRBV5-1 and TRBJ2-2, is KAGVTQTPRYLIKTRGQQVTLSCSPISGHRSVSWYQQTPGQGLQFLFEYFSETQRNKGNFPGRFSGRQFSNSRSEMNVSTLELGDSALYLCASSFRDGQRVGELFFGEGSRLTVL.

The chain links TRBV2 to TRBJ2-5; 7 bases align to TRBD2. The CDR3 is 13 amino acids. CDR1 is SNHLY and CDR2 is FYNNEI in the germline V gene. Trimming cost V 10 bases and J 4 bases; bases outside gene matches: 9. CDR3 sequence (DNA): TGTGCCACCTCCGGGGGGAGGCCAGAGACCCAGTACTTC. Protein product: CATSGGRPETQYF.

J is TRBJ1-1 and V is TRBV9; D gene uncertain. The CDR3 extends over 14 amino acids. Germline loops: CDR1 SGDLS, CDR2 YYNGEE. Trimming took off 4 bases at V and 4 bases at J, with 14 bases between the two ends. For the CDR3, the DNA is TGTGCCAGCAGCCCCCTCCCGGGTGGCACTGAAGCTTTCTTT. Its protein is CASSPLPGGTEAFF.

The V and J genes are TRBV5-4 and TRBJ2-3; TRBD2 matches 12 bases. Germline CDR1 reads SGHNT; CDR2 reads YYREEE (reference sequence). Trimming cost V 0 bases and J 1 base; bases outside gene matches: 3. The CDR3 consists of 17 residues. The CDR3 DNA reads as TGTGCCAGCAGCTTGGGACTAGCGGGAGTTGGCACAGATACGCAGTATTTT. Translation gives CASSLGLAGVGTDTQYF.

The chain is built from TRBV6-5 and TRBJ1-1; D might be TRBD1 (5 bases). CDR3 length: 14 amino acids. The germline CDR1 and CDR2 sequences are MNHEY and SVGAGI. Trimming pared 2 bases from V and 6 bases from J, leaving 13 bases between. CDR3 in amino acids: CASSYRGGTPEAFF. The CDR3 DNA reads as TGTGCCAGCAGTTACAGGGGTGGAACCCCTGAAGCTTTCTTT.

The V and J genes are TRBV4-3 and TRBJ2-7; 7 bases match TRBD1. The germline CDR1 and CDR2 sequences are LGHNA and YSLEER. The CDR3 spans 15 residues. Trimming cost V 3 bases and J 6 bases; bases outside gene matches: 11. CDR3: CASSQTRQGVFEQYF. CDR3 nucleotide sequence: TGCGCCAGCAGCCAGACGCGACAGGGAGTGTTCGAGCAGTACTTC.

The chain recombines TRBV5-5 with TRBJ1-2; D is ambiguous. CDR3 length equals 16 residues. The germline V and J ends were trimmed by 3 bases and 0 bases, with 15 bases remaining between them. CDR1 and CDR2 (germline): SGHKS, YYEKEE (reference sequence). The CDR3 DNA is TGTGCCAGCAGCTACGGCAGACACGTAACTAACTATGGCTACACCTTC. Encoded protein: CASSYGRHVTNYGYTF. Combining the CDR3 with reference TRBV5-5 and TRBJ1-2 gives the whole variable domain DAGVTQSPTHLIKTRGQQVTLRCSPISGHKSVSWYQQVLGQGPQFIFQYYEKEERGRGNFPDRFSARQFPNYSSELNVNALLLGDSALYLCASSYGRHVTNYGYTFGSGTRLTVV.

Written as DNA, the CDR3 is TGTGCCAGTGGGACTCGTTCCTACAATGAGCAGTTCTTC. Its translation: CASGTRSYNEQFF. The chain carries TRBV6-5 and TRBJ2-1, with D perhaps TRBD2 (6 bases). The V end was cut by 9 bases, the J end by 1 base, with 10 bases between. The CDR3 contains 13 residues. The germline CDR1 and CDR2 sequences are MNHEY and SVGAGI.

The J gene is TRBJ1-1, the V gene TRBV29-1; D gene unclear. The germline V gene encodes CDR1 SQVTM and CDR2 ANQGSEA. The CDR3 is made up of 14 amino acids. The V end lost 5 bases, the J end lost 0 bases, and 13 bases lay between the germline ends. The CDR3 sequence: CSVSPGLMNTEAFF. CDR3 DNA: TGCAGCGTTTCACCGGGTTTGATGAACACTGAAGCTTTCTTT.

This CDR3 is CASSGYGTGATNYGYTF. CDR3 DNA: TGTGCCAGTAGTGGTTATGGGACAGGGGCGACTAACTATGGCTACACCTTC. V is TRBV19 and J is TRBJ1-2, with 10 bases identical to TRBD1. This CDR3 is 17 amino acids long. The V gene's germline CDR1 is LNHDA and CDR2 SQIVND (reference sequence). The V segment lost 5 bases and the J segment 0 bases; nucleotides outside the gene matches: 9.